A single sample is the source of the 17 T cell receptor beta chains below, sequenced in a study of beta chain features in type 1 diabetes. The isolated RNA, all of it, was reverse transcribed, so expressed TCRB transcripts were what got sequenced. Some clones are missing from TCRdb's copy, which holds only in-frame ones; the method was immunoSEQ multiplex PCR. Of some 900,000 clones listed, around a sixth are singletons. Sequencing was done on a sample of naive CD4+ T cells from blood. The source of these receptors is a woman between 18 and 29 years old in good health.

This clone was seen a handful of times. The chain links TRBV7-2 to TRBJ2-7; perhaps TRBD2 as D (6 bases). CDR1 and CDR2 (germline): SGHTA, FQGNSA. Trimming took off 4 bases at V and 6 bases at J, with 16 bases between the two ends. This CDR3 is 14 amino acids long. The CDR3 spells CASSSRDFASEQYF. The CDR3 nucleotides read TGTGCCAGCAGCTCTAGGGACTTCGCGAGCGAGCAGTACTTC.

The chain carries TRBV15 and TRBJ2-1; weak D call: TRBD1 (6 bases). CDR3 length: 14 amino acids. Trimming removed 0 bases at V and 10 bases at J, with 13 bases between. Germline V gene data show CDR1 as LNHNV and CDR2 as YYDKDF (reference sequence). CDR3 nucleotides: TGTGCCACCAGCAGAGAGGTACAGGGCCGGGAGCAGTTCTTC. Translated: CATSREVQGREQFF.

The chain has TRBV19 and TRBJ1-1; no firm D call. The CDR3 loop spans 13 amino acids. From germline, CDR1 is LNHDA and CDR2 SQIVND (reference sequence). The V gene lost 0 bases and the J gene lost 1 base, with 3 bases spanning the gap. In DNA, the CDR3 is TGTGCCAGTAGTATAGACCCGAACACTGAAGCTTTCTTT. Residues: CASSIDPNTEAFF.

The DNA of the CDR3 is TGTGCCAGCAGCTTAGACTCTACTGGGGCCAACGTCCTGACTTTC. Its translation is CASSLDSTGANVLTF. This chain connects TRBV11-3 to TRBJ2-6, with D uncertain. V dropped 0 bases and J dropped 2 bases, with 5 bases sitting between them. In germline, CDR1 is SGHNT, CDR2 YENEEA. CDR3 length: 15 amino acids.

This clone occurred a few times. The CDR3 here is CASTPRTSGSTIDTQYF. The CDR3, as DNA: TGTGCCAGCACCCCTAGGACTAGCGGGAGCACTATAGATACGCAGTATTTT. J is TRBJ2-3 and V is TRBV7-2, with TRBD2 matching 13 bases. The CDR3 is 17 residues long. Germline loops: CDR1 SGHTA, CDR2 FQGNSA. After removal of 7 bases from V and 5 bases from J, the junction contained 12 bases not matched to a gene.

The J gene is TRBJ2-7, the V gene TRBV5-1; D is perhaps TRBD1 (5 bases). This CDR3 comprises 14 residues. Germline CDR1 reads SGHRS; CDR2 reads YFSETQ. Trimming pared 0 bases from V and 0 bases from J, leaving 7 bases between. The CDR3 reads CASSLGGVSYEQYF. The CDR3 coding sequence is TGCGCCAGCAGCTTGGGGGGCGTCTCCTACGAGCAGTACTTC.

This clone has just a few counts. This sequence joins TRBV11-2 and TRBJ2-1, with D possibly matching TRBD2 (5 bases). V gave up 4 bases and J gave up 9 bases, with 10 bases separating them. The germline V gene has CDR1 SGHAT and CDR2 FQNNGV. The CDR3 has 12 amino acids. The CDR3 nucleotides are TGTGCCAGCAGCTCATTCGGGATTGAGCAGTTCTTC. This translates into CASSSFGIEQFF.

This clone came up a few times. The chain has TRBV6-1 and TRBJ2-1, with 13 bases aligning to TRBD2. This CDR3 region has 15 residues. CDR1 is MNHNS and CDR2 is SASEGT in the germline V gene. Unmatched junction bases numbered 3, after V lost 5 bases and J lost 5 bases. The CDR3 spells CASSPLAGGHNEQFF. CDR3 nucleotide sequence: TGTGCCAGCAGTCCACTAGCGGGAGGGCACAATGAGCAGTTCTTC.

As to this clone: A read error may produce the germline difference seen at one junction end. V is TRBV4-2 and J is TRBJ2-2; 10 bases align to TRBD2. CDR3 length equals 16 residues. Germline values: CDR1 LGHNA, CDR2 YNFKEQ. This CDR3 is CASSEEAGGPVGELFF. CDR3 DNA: TGTGCCAGCAGCGAAGAAGCGGGAGGGCCTGTCGGGGAGCTGTTTTTT.

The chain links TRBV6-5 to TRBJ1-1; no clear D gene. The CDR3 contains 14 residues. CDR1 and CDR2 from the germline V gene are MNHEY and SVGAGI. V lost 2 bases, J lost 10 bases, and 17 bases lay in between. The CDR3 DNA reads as TGTGCCAGCAGTTACAGGTTTCGTGGGGAACTAGCTTTCTTT. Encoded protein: CASSYRFRGELAFF.

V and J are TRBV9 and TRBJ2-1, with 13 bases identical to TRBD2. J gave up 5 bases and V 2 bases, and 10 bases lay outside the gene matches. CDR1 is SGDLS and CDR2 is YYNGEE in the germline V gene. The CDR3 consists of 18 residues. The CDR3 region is CASSVSPITSGRDNEQFF. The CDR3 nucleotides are TGTGCCAGCAGCGTCAGTCCGATCACTAGCGGGAGGGACAATGAGCAGTTCTTC.

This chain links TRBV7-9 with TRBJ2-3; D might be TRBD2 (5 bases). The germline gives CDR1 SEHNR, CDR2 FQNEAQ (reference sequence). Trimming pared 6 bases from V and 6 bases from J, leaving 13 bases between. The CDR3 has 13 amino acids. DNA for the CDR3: TGTGCCAGCAGGTTTTCGAGGGAGGATACGCAGTATTTT. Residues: CASRFSREDTQYF.

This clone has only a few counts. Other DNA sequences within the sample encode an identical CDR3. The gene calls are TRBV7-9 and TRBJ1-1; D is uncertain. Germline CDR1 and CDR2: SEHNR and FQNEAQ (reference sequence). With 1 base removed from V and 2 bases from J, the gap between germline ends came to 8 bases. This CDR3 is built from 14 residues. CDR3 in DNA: TGTGCCAGCAGCTTAGGGGCAGGAAACACTGAAGCTTTCTTT. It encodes CASSLGAGNTEAFF.

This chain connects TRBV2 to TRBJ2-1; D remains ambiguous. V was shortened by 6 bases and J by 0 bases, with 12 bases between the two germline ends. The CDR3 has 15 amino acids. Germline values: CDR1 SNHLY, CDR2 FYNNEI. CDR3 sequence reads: CASRTTTLSYNEQFF. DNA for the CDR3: TGTGCCAGCAGAACTACTACACTCTCCTACAATGAGCAGTTCTTC.

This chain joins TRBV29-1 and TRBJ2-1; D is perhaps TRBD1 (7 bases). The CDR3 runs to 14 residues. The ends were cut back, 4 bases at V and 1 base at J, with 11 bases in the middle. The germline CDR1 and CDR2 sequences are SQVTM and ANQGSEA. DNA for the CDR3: TGCAGCGTTGGGGCAGGGGGGTCCTACAATGAGCAGTTCTTC. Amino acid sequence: CSVGAGGSYNEQFF.

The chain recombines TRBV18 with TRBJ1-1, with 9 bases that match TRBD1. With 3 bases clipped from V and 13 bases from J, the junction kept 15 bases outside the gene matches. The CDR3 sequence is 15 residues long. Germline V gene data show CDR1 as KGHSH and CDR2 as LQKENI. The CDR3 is CASSPSVQGAGWDFF. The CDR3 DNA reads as TGTGCCAGCTCACCGTCCGTACAGGGGGCGGGTTGGGATTTCTTT.

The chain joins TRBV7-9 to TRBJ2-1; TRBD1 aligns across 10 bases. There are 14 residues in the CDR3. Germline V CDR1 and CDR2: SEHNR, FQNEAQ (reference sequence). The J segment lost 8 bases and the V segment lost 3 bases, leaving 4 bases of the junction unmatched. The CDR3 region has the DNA TGTGCCAGCAGCTTGGGACAGGGGTGGGATGAGCAGTTCTTC. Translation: CASSLGQGWDEQFF.